This T cell receptor (beta chain) was captured by sequencing in a study of molecular identifiers for immune sequencing clone quantification. Listed TCR primers, together with previously described methods, were used for the bulk TCR libraries. TCRdb processed the PCR reads anew with MiXCR; each CDR3 protein has one entry. In the table there are under 800,000 distinct CDR3 sequences, about 25% of which are singletons. CDR3 length equals 12 residues. The germline CDR1 and CDR2 sequences are SGHTA and FQGTGA. Trimming shortened V by 5 bases and J by 5 bases, and 9 bases separated the two germline ends. Sequences were obtained from naive CD8+ T cells from blood, with Jurkat cell RNA spiked in. Subset denoted: FACS-sorted CD8+CD4-CCR7+CD45RA+ naive T cells. This sequence was found in a human donor in good health. Some libraries in this study had Jurkat cell RNA spiked in. The genes are TRBV7-3 and TRBJ2-5, with D unresolved. The CDR3 sequence is CASSPLEETQYF. CDR3 coding DNA: TGTGCCAGCAGCCCGCTAGAGGAGACCCAGTACTTC.